The following is a T cell receptor beta chain sequence with its context. Antigen: not known. The germline V gene encodes CDR1 SNHLY and CDR2 FYNNEI. The CDR3 totals 16 residues. V lost 5 bases and J lost 0, with 11 bases in between. TCRdb's table, derived via immunoSEQ multiplex PCR, lists solely in-frame clones and lacks some. The data show 39,000 or so clones, over 65% seen once. The record originates from a study of radiotherapy plus CTLA-4 blockade in lung cancer. The study's findings and limits: Interferon-beta, together with early blood T cell clone dynamics, reportedly best predicted response. Tumor-origin TCR clones grew in blood after radiotherapy plus ipilimumab.

Focal radiation was given together with CTLA-4 blockade (ipilimumab) to patients with chemo-refractory metastatic non-small-cell lung cancer. The material sequenced was peripheral blood, taken from a patient treated with radiotherapy plus ipilimumab. The TCR sequence derives from a human donor with non-small cell lung cancer who had stable disease on radiotherapy plus ipilimumab. The chain uses TRBV2 and TRBJ1-6, with a tentative D call TRBD1 (5 bases). CDR3 sequence (DNA): TGTGCCAGCAGTATCAGGGAAAGCTCCTATAATTCACCCCTCCACTTT. Translating gives CASSIRESSYNSPLHF.